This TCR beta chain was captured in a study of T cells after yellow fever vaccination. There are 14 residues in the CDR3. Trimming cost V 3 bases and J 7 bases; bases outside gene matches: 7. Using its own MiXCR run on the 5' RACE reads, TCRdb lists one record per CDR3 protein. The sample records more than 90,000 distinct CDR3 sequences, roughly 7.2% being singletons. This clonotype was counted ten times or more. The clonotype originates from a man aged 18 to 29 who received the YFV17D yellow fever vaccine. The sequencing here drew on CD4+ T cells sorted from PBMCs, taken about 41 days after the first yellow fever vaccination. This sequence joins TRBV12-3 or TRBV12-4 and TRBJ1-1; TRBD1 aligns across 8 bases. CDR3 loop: CASSLGQEPGEAFF. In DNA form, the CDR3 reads TGTGCCAGCAGTTTGGGACAGGAACCAGGTGAAGCTTTCTTT.